This passage covers 23 T cell receptor beta chains from one sample sequenced in a study of monozygotic twins with cystic fibrosis. Sequencing was performed with immunoSEQ multiplex PCR; in TCRdb, only in-frame clones are kept and a portion is missing. The sample has under 10,000 clones; around 98% are singletons. Sequencing used blood. These receptors all come from a girl aged 2-15 years with cystic fibrosis.

This clone showed up just once. The CDR3 coding sequence is TGTGCCAGCAGGGAAACGGGACAGGGTCTCTTAGACACTGAAGCTTTCTTT. Translation gives CASRETGQGLLDTEAFF. The chain links TRBV6-1 to TRBJ1-1; 9 bases are shared with TRBD1. Germline V gene sequence: CDR1 MNHNS, CDR2 SASEGT. Trimming at V came to 6 bases and at J to 3 bases, leaving 14 bases not matched to a gene. The CDR3 extends over 17 amino acids.

The rearrangement links TRBV5-8 to TRBJ2-2; TRBD1 might be the D (5 bases). CDR1 and CDR2 from the germline V gene are SGHTS and YDEGEE. V dropped 5 bases and J dropped 2 bases, with 16 bases sitting between them. The CDR3 consists of 16 residues. The CDR3 sequence: CASSSRQKANTGELFF. The CDR3 DNA sequence: TGTGCCAGCAGTTCTAGACAGAAGGCAAACACCGGGGAGCTGTTTTTT.

The chain employs TRBV14 and TRBJ2-1; 7 positions agree with TRBD2. Germline V gene data show CDR1 as SGHDN and CDR2 as FVKESK. V shed 0 bases and J 6 bases; nucleotides not matched to a gene: 8. CDR3 length: 16 residues. The CDR3 protein is CASSQDYRGEGNEQFF. The CDR3 DNA reads TGTGCCAGCAGCCAAGATTACCGGGGGGAGGGCAATGAGCAGTTCTTC.

V usage is TRBV30 and J usage is TRBJ1-2, with D perhaps matching TRBD1 (5 bases). The CDR3 totals 14 residues. CDR1 and CDR2 from the germline V gene are GTSNPN and SVGIG (reference sequence). V lost 7 bases and J 2 bases, leaving 17 bases between the germline ends. CDR3 sequence reads: CASFVQGNNYGYTF. CDR3 DNA sequence: TGTGCCTCCTTCGTTCAGGGAAACAACTATGGCTACACCTTC. Drawing the rest from reference TRBV30 and TRBJ1-2, the complete variable domain is SQTIHQWPATLVQPVGSPLSLECTVEGTSNPNLYWYRQAAGRGLQLLFYSVGIGQISSEVPQNLSASRPQDRQFILSSKKLLLSDSGFYLCASFVQGNNYGYTFGSGTRLTVV.

The rearrangement joins TRBV2 to TRBJ2-2; 11 bases are shared with TRBD2. The germline CDR1 and CDR2 sequences are SNHLY and FYNNEI. The length of the CDR3 is 18 residues. The ends lost 7 bases at V and 2 bases at J; junction bases unmatched: 12. CDR3 region: CASTNRRLAGGNTGELFF. The CDR3 DNA follows: TGTGCCAGCACCAACCGGCGGCTAGCGGGAGGTAACACCGGGGAGCTGTTTTTT.

This sequence joins TRBV4-1 and TRBJ2-7; D unclear. Germline loops: CDR1 MGHRA, CDR2 YSYEKL. Trimming took off 0 bases at V and 3 bases at J, with 6 bases between the two ends. This CDR3 has 13 residues. CDR3 residues: CASSQDMGYEQYF. The CDR3 DNA follows: TGCGCCAGCAGCCAAGATATGGGCTACGAGCAGTACTTC.

The gene calls are TRBV11-2 and TRBJ2-1, with 8 positions matching TRBD2. The CDR3 has 18 amino acids. Germline V CDR1 and CDR2: SGHAT, FQNNGV. Trimming cost V 0 bases and J 6 bases; bases outside gene matches: 13. CDR3 sequence: CASSLDRLTGGPANEQFF. As DNA, the CDR3 is TGTGCCAGCAGCTTAGATAGGTTGACGGGAGGGCCCGCCAATGAGCAGTTCTTC.

The V gene is TRBV9, the J gene TRBJ2-6, with 7 bases identical to TRBD1. The germline V gene encodes CDR1 SGDLS and CDR2 YYNGEE. The junction had 7 bases not matched to a gene; V was cut back by 1 base and J by 0 bases. CDR3 length: 18 residues. The CDR3 coding sequence is TGTGCCAGCAGCGTAAATGGACAGGCTAACTCTGGGGCCAACGTCCTGACTTTC. This sequence encodes CASSVNGQANSGANVLTF.

The chain combines TRBV7-2 with TRBJ1-1, with D uncertain. The CDR3 covers 16 residues. Trimming cost V 5 bases and J 0 bases, with 16 bases left between them. The germline gives CDR1 SGHTA, CDR2 FQGNSA. The CDR3 sequence is CASSRPTPLMNTEAFF. CDR3 sequence (DNA): TGTGCCAGCAGCCGCCCGACTCCTTTAATGAACACTGAAGCTTTCTTT. Full variable domain (remainder filled in from reference TRBV7-2 and TRBJ1-1): GAGVSQSPSNKVTEKGKDVELRCDPISGHTALYWYRQSLGQGLEFLIYFQGNSAPDKSGLPSDRFSAERTGGSVSTLTIQRTQQEDSAVYLCASSRPTPLMNTEAFFGQGTRLTVV.

The chain carries TRBV6-5 and TRBJ1-5; tentatively, D is TRBD1 (5 bases). The CDR3 totals 15 residues. Trimming took off 7 bases at V and 2 bases at J, with 15 bases between the two ends. Germline CDR1 reads MNHEY; CDR2 reads SVGAGI. The CDR3 sequence is CASKDRRGGNQPQHF. CDR3 in DNA: TGTGCCAGCAAGGATCGGAGGGGAGGCAATCAGCCCCAGCATTTT.

This chain joins TRBV29-1 and TRBJ1-2; D gene unclear. Trimming cost V 1 base and J 4 bases, with 13 bases left between them. The germline V gene encodes CDR1 SQVTM and CDR2 ANQGSEA. The CDR3 consists of 14 residues. Written as DNA, the CDR3 is TGCAGCGTTGAAGGCCAGAGCCGCGGCTATGGCTACACCTTC. Translated, it gives CSVEGQSRGYGYTF.

The rearrangement links TRBV11-2 to TRBJ2-2; possible D gene TRBD2, 6 bases. This CDR3 is 17 amino acids long. Germline-derived CDR1 and CDR2 are SGHAT and FQNNGV. V was shortened by 3 bases and J by 1 base, with 15 bases between the two germline ends. The CDR3 DNA follows: TGTGCCAGCAGCTTTACAGCGGGCGAATTGAACACCGGGGAGCTGTTTTTT. Protein sequence: CASSFTAGELNTGELFF.

This sequence joins TRBV7-9 and TRBJ1-1; D might be TRBD1 (5 bases). Germline V CDR1 and CDR2: SEHNR, FQNEAQ (reference sequence). The CDR3 is 14 amino acids. The germline V and J ends were trimmed by 3 bases and 5 bases, with 13 bases remaining between them. CDR3 nucleotide sequence: TGTGCCAGCAGCTTCGAACCTCGGGGGACTGAAGCTTTCTTT. Protein sequence: CASSFEPRGTEAFF. Variable domain in full (rest from reference TRBV7-9 and TRBJ1-1): DTGVSQNPRHKITKRGQNVTFRCDPISEHNRLYWYRQTLGQGPEFLTYFQNEAQLEKSRLLSDRFSAERPKGSFSTLEIQRTEQGDSAMYLCASSFEPRGTEAFFGQGTRLTVV.

The gene calls are TRBV28 and TRBJ2-7; 9 bases are shared with TRBD2. Germline CDR1 MDHEN, CDR2 SYDVKM. There are 14 residues in the CDR3. V trimming: 5 bases; J trimming: 0 bases; junction bases outside the gene matches: 2. As DNA, the CDR3 is TGTGCCAGCAGTGGTAGCGGGAGCTCCTACGAGCAGTACTTC. Protein sequence: CASSGSGSSYEQYF.

The J gene is TRBJ1-3, the V gene TRBV19, with a tentative D call TRBD1 (5 bases). Germline CDR1 and CDR2: LNHDA and SQIVND (reference sequence). Trimming removed 7 bases at V and 2 bases at J, with 18 bases between. CDR3 size: 16 residues. The CDR3 here is CASISTGHSAGNTIYF. The CDR3 DNA reads as TGTGCCAGTATAAGTACGGGGCATTCGGCTGGAAACACCATATATTTT.

The chain links TRBV7-2 to TRBJ2-7; no clear D. The CDR3 is made up of 13 amino acids. Germline V gives CDR1 SGHTA, CDR2 FQGNSA. The germline V and J ends were trimmed by 1 base and 3 bases, with 7 bases remaining between them. As DNA, the CDR3 is TGTGCCAGCAGCTTAGGGCCTTACTACGAGCAGTACTTC. Protein: CASSLGPYYEQYF.

This clone was detected only once. J is TRBJ1-5 and V is TRBV11-2, with D possibly TRBD1 on 6 matching bases. The CDR3 runs to 12 residues. Germline V gene lookup returns CDR1 SGHAT and CDR2 FQNNGV. V was shortened by 5 bases and J by 4 bases, with 6 bases between the two germline ends. The CDR3 loop reads CASSQGNQPQHF. The CDR3 DNA reads TGTGCCAGCAGCCAGGGGAATCAGCCCCAGCATTTT.

The chain uses TRBV9 and TRBJ1-5; D remains unclear. Trimming removed 0 bases at V and 1 base at J, with 8 bases between. Germline CDR1 reads SGDLS; CDR2 reads YYNGEE. The CDR3 spans 15 residues. The CDR3 bases are TGTGCCAGCAGCGTAGGGGTAGGGAGCAATCAGCCCCAGCATTTT. Translating gives CASSVGVGSNQPQHF.

This clone has just one count. The rearrangement uses TRBV11-2 and TRBJ1-3, with D tentatively TRBD1 (6 bases). In germline, CDR1 is SGHAT, CDR2 FQNNGV. The CDR3 extends over 17 amino acids. Deletions cut 4 bases from V and 0 bases from J, with 16 bases between. CDR3 DNA sequence: TGTGCCAGCAGCTCAACAACTACAGGGAGCTCTGGAAACACCATATATTTT. This gives the protein CASSSTTTGSSGNTIYF.

The gene calls are TRBV27 and TRBJ1-1; D is undetermined. The germline V and J ends were trimmed by 0 bases and 0 bases, with 8 bases remaining between them. The CDR3 is 15 amino acids. Germline V CDR1 and CDR2: MNHEY, SMNVEV (reference sequence). The CDR3 loop reads CASSLSRELNTEAFF. CDR3 nucleotide sequence: TGTGCCAGCAGTTTATCGAGGGAACTGAACACTGAAGCTTTCTTT.

The CDR3 region is CASSGHLPGHQETQYF. The CDR3 coding sequence is TGCGCCAGCAGTGGCCACTTACCGGGACACCAAGAGACCCAGTACTTC. This chain links TRBV10-2 with TRBJ2-5; either TRBD1 or TRBD2 may supply D (5 bases each). Trimming cost V 4 bases and J 0 bases, with 15 bases left between them. The CDR3 length is 16 residues. Germline-derived CDR1 and CDR2 are WSHSY and SAAADI.

The gene calls are TRBV29-1 and TRBJ2-7, with D possibly being TRBD1 (6 bases). The CDR3 consists of 11 residues. V was trimmed by 4 bases and J by 5 bases, leaving 9 bases between them. Germline V gene lookup returns CDR1 SQVTM and CDR2 ANQGSEA. CDR3 in amino acids: CSVARGNEQYF. CDR3 DNA sequence: TGCAGCGTTGCCAGGGGCAACGAGCAGTACTTC.

V gene TRBV4-1 combines with J gene TRBJ1-1; TRBD1 might be the D (6 bases). Germline CDR1 and CDR2: MGHRA and YSYEKL. V lost 4 bases and J lost 5, with 23 bases in between. This CDR3 has 17 amino acids. CDR3 in amino acids: CASSPKRGRGRGTEAFF. In nucleotides, the CDR3 is TGCGCCAGCAGCCCAAAGAGAGGTCGGGGGCGCGGAACTGAAGCTTTCTTT.